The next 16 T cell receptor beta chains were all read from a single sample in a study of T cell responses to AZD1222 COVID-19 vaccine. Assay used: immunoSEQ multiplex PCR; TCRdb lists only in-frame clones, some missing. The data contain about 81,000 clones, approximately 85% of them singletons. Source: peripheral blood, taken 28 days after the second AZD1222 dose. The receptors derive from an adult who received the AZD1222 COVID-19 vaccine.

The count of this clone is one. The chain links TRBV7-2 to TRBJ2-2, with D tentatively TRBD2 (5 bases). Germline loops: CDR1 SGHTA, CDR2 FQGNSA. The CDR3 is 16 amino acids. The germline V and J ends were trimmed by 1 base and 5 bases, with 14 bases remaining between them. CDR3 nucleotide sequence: TGTGCCAGCAGCTTAGTGGAGAGTCGGGATACCGGGGAGCTGTTTTTT. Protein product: CASSLVESRDTGELFF.

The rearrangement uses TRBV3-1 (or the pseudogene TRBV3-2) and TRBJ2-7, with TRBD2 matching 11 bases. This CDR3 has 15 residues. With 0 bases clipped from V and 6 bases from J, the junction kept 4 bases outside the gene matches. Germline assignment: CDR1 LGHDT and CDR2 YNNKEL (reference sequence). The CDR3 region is CASSQESLAGGEQYF. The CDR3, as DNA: TGTGCCAGCAGCCAAGAATCTCTAGCGGGAGGCGAGCAGTACTTC.

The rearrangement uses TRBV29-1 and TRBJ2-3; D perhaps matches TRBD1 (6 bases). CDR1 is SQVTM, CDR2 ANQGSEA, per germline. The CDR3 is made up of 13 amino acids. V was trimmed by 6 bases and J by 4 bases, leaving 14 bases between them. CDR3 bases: TGCAGCGTGTTGGACAGCCGGCCAGATACGCAGTATTTT. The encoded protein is CSVLDSRPDTQYF.

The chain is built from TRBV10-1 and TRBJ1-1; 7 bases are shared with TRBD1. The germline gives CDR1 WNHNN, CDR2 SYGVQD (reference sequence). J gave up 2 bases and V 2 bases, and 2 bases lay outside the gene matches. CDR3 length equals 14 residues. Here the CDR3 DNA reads TGCGCCAGCAGTGAGGGGACAGATAACACTGAAGCTTTCTTT. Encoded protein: CASSEGTDNTEAFF.

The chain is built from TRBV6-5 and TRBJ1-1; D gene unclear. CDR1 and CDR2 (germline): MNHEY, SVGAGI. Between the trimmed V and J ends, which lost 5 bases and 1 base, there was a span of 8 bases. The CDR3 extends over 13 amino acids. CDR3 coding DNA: TGTGCCAGCAGTCGCCGGAGGAACACTGAAGCTTTCTTT. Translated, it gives CASSRRRNTEAFF.

The DNA of the CDR3 is TGTGCCAGCAGAATTCAGGGGAAGCAGTTCTTC. Protein product: CASRIQGKQFF. The chain couples TRBV27 to TRBJ2-1, with a possible D match to TRBD1 (6 bases). This CDR3 is built from 11 residues. V lost 6 bases and J 11 bases, leaving 11 bases between the germline ends. CDR1 and CDR2 (germline): MNHEY, SMNVEV (reference sequence).

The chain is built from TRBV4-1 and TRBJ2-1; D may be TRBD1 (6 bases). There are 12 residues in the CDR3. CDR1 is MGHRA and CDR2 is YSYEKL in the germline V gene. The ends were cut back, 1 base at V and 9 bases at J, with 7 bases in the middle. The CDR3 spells CASSQGGGEQFF. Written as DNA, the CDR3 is TGCGCCAGCAGCCAAGGAGGGGGTGAGCAGTTCTTC.

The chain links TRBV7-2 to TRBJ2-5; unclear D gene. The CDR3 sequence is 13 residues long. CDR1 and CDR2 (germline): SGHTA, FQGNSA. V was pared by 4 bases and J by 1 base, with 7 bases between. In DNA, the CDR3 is TGTGCCAGCAGCTCAGGACCCCAAGAGACCCAGTACTTC. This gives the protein CASSSGPQETQYF.

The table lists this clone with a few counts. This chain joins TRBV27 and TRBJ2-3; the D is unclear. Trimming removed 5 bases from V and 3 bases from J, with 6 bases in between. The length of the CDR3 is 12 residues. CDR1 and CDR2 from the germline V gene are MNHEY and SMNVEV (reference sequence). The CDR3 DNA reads TGTGCCAGCAGTACGCTTACAGATACGCAGTATTTT. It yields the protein CASSTLTDTQYF.

The DNA of the CDR3 is TGTGCCAGCAGTTTCTCCTACGAGCAGTACTTC. Residues: CASSFSYEQYF. This chain uses TRBV28 with TRBJ2-7; D gene uncertain. Germline V gene data show CDR1 as MDHEN and CDR2 as SYDVKM. Trimming pared 3 bases from V and 0 bases from J, leaving 0 bases between. This CDR3 is 11 amino acids long.

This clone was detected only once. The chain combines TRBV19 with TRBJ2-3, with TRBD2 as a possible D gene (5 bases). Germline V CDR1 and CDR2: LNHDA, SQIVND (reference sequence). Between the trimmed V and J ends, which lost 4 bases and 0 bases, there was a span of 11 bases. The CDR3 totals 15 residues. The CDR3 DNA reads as TGTGCCAGTAGTACCGGGATTACTAGCACAGATACGCAGTATTTT. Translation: CASSTGITSTDTQYF.

Written as DNA, the CDR3 is TGTGCCAGCACCCCGGGGAACTCTGGAAACACCATATATTTT. Amino acids: CASTPGNSGNTIYF. The gene calls are TRBV3-1 (or the pseudogene TRBV3-2) and TRBJ1-3, with D unresolved. V was clipped by 7 bases and J by 0 bases, with 10 bases between them. Germline loops: CDR1 LGHDT, CDR2 YNNKEL (reference sequence). The CDR3 totals 14 residues.

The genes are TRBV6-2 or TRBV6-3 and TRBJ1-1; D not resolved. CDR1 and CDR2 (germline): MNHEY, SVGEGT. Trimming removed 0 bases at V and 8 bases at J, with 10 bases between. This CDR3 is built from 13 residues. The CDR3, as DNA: TGTGCCAGCAGTTACTCGGAGGGATCGGAAGCTTTCTTT. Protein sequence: CASSYSEGSEAFF.

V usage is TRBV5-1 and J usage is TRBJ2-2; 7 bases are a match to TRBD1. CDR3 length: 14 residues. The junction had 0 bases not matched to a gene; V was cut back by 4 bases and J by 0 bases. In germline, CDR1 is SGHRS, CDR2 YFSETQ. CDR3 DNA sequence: TGCGCCAGCAGCGGGACAGCGAACACCGGGGAGCTGTTTTTT. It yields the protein CASSGTANTGELFF.

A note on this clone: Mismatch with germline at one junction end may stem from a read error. The CDR3 DNA reads as TGTGCCACCAGCAAAGGACAGATTAATGAAAACCTGTTTTTT. Translation: CATSKGQINENLFF. The chain is built from TRBV15 and TRBJ1-4, with TRBD1 as a possible D gene (6 bases). The CDR3 length is 14 residues. The germline CDR1 and CDR2 sequences are LNHNV and YYDKDF (reference sequence). Supplemented by reference TRBV15 and TRBJ1-4, the full variable domain reads DAMVIQNPRYQVTQFGKPVTLSCSQTLNHNVMYWYQQKSSQAPKLLFHYYDKDFNNEADTPDNFQSRRPNTSFCFLDIRSPGLGDTAMYLCATSKGQINENLFFGSGTQLSVL.

The DNA for the CDR3 is TGTGCCAGCAGCCCTTGGGAGGGGCTTGTTGAAGCTTTCTTT. Translating it yields CASSPWEGLVEAFF. The chain links TRBV28 to TRBJ1-1, with a tentative D call TRBD1 (5 bases). The CDR3 has 14 residues. CDR1 MDHEN and CDR2 SYDVKM come from the germline V gene. Trimming pared 6 bases from V and 7 bases from J, leaving 18 bases between.